These T cell receptor beta chains were read from a single sample in a study of cytomegalovirus exposure and HLA in healthy donors. Only in-frame clones appear in the TCRdb table, and some are missing; sequencing was by immunoSEQ multiplex PCR. Of about 110,000 clones detected, about 75% appear once; the ten largest clones hold around 2.7%. Sequenced sample: PBMCs. The receptors derive from a male donor in good health and CMV-seropositive. CDR3s include the opening cysteine and the closing phenylalanine or tryptophan. The D gene is left open where the match is weak. Rows may omit the clone size; those that give it use once, few, many or a size class.

len	d_gene	v_gene	j_gene	abundance	CDR3aa	CDR3nt
16	.	TRBV15	TRBJ1-4	.	CATSRVTAAWNEKLFF	TGTGCCACCAGCAGAGTAACGGCGGCTTGGAATGAAAAACTGTTTTTT
14	TRBD2	TRBV7-9	TRBJ2-5	few	CASSRTSGIETQYF	TGTGCCAGCAGCCGGACTAGCGGGATAGAGACCCAGTACTTC
19	TRBD2	TRBV7-3	TRBJ2-1	.	CASSSPSGPLSGDYNEQFF	TGTGCCAGCAGCTCACCTTCAGGCCCTCTAAGCGGGGATTACAATGAGCAGTTCTTC
15	TRBD1	TRBV9	TRBJ1-2	.	CASTPGLGQSYGYTF	TGTGCCAGCACCCCAGGATTGGGACAGTCCTATGGCTACACCTTC
14	.	TRBV5-1	TRBJ2-3	.	CASSLFSFTDTQYF	TGCGCCAGCAGCCTCTTTTCTTTCACAGATACGCAGTATTTT
15	TRBD1	TRBV4-3	TRBJ1-3	once	CASSQGTDSGNTIYF	TGCGCCAGCAGCCAGGGGACAGACTCTGGAAACACCATATATTTT
13	.	TRBV7-9	TRBJ2-5	.	CASSFRRKETQYF	TGTGCCAGCAGCTTTCGCAGGAAAGAGACCCAGTACTTC
13	.	TRBV11-3	TRBJ2-1	.	CASSLYAGREQFF	TGTGCCAGCAGCTTATATGCGGGGCGGGAGCAGTTCTTC
16	.	TRBV2	TRBJ2-3	.	CASSAYPRGSTDTQYF	TGTGCCAGCAGCGCCTACCCCAGGGGAAGCACAGATACGCAGTATTTT
15	TRBD2	TRBV2	TRBJ2-7	.	CASSLTSGGVYEQYF	TGTGCCAGCAGTCTGACTAGCGGGGGGGTCTACGAGCAGTACTTC
16	TRBD1	TRBV4-3	TRBJ1-4	once	CASSQDPGQGNEKLFF	TGCGCCAGCAGCCAAGATCCGGGACAGGGGAATGAAAAACTGTTTTTT
13	TRBD1	TRBV4-3	TRBJ1-4	few	CASSYGQGEKLFF	TGCGCCAGCAGCTACGGACAGGGTGAAAAACTGTTTTTT
16	TRBD1	TRBV5-1	TRBJ2-7	.	CASSLRAGTVSYEQYF	TGCGCCAGCAGCCTTCGCGCCGGGACAGTCTCCTACGAGCAGTACTTC
15	TRBD2	TRBV4-1	TRBJ2-7	.	CASSQTSGSSYEQYF	TGCGCCAGCAGCCAAACTAGCGGAAGCTCCTACGAGCAGTACTTC